The rows below give T cell receptor beta chains drawn from one sample of a study of early T cells in non-severe SARS-CoV-2 infection. MiXCR was run by TCRdb on the 5' RACE reads, yielding one entry per CDR3 protein. The sample holds roughly 45,000 distinct CDR3 sequences, around 4% seen once. Sequencing was carried out using whole blood. These receptors were obtained from an adult who was a healthcare worker with PCR-confirmed SARS-CoV-2 infection or an uninfected control (not recorded which). Each CDR3 is given with its conserved first and last residue. Each record gives: V gene, J gene, CDR3 protein.

TRBV29-1,TRBJ2-7,CSALRDREAYEQYF
TRBV3-1,TRBJ2-1,CASTRGAGGSYNEQFF
TRBV27,TRBJ2-3,CASRSGGRGTQYF
TRBV29-1,TRBJ2-1,CSVERGRGNEQFF
TRBV14,TRBJ2-3,CASSQDLTSVTDTQYF
TRBV7-2,TRBJ1-1,CASSPRTGLGNTEAFF
TRBV24-1,TRBJ2-2,CATGPTGTGDTGELFF
TRBV7-2,TRBJ1-5,CASSLAGGAGQPQHF
TRBV5-4,TRBJ2-1,CASSLTRLVLYNEQFF
TRBV27,TRBJ2-2,CASTDLRGAGTGELFF
TRBV12-3/TRBV12-4,TRBJ1-4,CASSAVPFPHGKLFF
TRBV20-1,TRBJ1-1,CSARETDRGGTEAFF
TRBV5-1,TRBJ1-4,CASSLTNEKLFF
TRBV19,TRBJ2-1,CASTPDSSYNEQFF
TRBV6-5,TRBJ2-7,CASSYSMGNYEQYF
TRBV29-1,TRBJ2-7,CSATDRERYEQYF
TRBV30,TRBJ1-5,CAWSVRGRGSNQPQHF
TRBV11-3,TRBJ2-7,CASSLATDGEKQYF
TRBV20-1,TRBJ2-4,CSARVLRGQADKNIQYF
TRBV6-1,TRBJ2-3,CASSETAGVGDTQYF
TRBV23-1,TRBJ2-2,CASSQRQTLITGELFF
TRBV19,TRBJ2-3,CASTPWAGATDTQYF
TRBV7-8,TRBJ2-4,CASSLADREVKNIQYF
TRBV5-5,TRBJ1-2,CASSFDRGQDGYTF
TRBV15,TRBJ2-1,CATSRDGWNEQFF
TRBV20-1,TRBJ2-3,CSARERGNTQYF
TRBV5-1,TRBJ1-6,CASSLSPGLGNSPLHF
TRBV29-1,TRBJ2-7,CSVELVGTEYEQYF
TRBV19,TRBJ1-4,CASSIASGREKLFF
TRBV10-3,TRBJ2-1,CAISESTSGSYNEQFF
TRBV29-1,TRBJ2-1,CSVGTTEQFF
TRBV20-1,TRBJ2-7,CSAPSTVTYEQYF
TRBV6-1,TRBJ2-3,CAAVQGGTDTQYF
TRBV7-2,TRBJ2-3,CASSYRTSGGHSTDTQYF
TRBV4-2,TRBJ1-1,CASSQEHLERSPYPNTEAFF
TRBV20-1,TRBJ2-7,CSAARAGAWEQYF
TRBV18,TRBJ1-2,CASSPEGFHGYTF
TRBV11-2,TRBJ1-1,CASSLGTGGFTEAFF
TRBV5-4,TRBJ2-3,CASSPLDGQKKDTQYF
TRBV7-9,TRBJ2-3,CASSLDSGGTDTQYF
TRBV7-6,TRBJ1-2,CASSLRDSSTYGYTF
TRBV19,TRBJ2-3,CASKQGAADTQYF
TRBV20-1,TRBJ2-7,CSADQGREGYEQYF
TRBV11-2,TRBJ2-7,CASSSLAGGPHEQYF
TRBV2,TRBJ2-7,CASSGTVREQYF
TRBV19,TRBJ2-3,CASSMFSGGGTDTQYF
TRBV7-3,TRBJ2-3,CASSLLGSDTQYF
TRBV20-1,TRBJ1-4,CSARWGFGEKLFF
TRBV20-1,TRBJ2-3,CRMTGGGVADTQYF
TRBV29-1,TRBJ2-1,CSVAEVEQFF
TRBV21-1,TRBJ2-1,CASSKSSGRTYNEQFF
TRBV6-1,TRBJ1-1,CASSEAGGAFF
TRBV2,TRBJ2-1,CASSEDRRYNEQFF